This TCR beta chain came from a study of beta chain features in type 1 diabetes. Study background: What patients shared with healthy donors was a similar profile of age, gender and cell yields.

Post-sort purity exceeded 98% for all sorted populations. The table lists this clone with a few counts. Its cognate antigen is unknown. This CDR3 is also generated by other DNA sequences in the sample. Expressed TCRB transcripts were sequenced because the isolated RNA had all been reverse transcribed beforehand. Sequencing used immunoSEQ multiplex PCR; TCRdb keeps in-frame clones, though not all of them. The sample records hundreds of thousands of clones, over 12% being singletons. Findings and caveats of the study: PCR, the amplification step, might favor shorter templates, equally in patients and controls. Over-representation of high TCR-expressing cells was a possible consequence of cDNA sequencing. Moderately but significantly shorter TCRB CDR3s were found in Type 1 diabetes patients in all four CD4+ subsets.

This receptor was identified in a young man with type 1 diabetes. The sample consisted of naive CD4+ T cells from blood.

This chain's CDR3 is CAWSVLGETQYF. In DNA form, the CDR3 reads TGTGCCTGGAGTGTACTAGGAGAGACCCAGTACTTC. V is TRBV30 and J is TRBJ2-5, with a possible D match to TRBD2 (5 bases). This CDR3 has 12 residues. Trimming cost V 0 bases and J 4 bases, with 6 bases left between them. Germline CDR1 and CDR2: GTSNPN and SVGIG (reference sequence).